This TCR beta chain was identified in a study of beta chain features in type 1 diabetes (dated by TCRdb to 2017 to 2018). Background on the whole study: Mean age, gender distribution, total cell number and subset yield were not different between patients and healthy donors. A total of approximately 110,000,000 sorted cells were examined across all samples, and a strong correlation was observed between cell number per subset and RNA yield. The study compared the TCRB repertoires of sorted circulating CD4+ T cell subsets in recently diagnosed type 1 diabetes patients with those in matched healthy donors. Naive and central memory subsets were obtained from all 30 or so donors, but regulatory and stem cell-like memory subsets were isolated from only 8 patients and roughly eight healthy donors.

Here is what the overall study found, with its caveats: Shorter templates might be favored by PCR, yet because patient and control samples were amplified and corrected together, any such skew would affect both groups equally. At VDJ recombination sites, patients with type 1 diabetes made fewer insertions and deleted more nucleotides, a pattern implying thymic rearrangement abnormalities. Naive, central memory and regulatory TCRB repertoires appeared to be more alike among patients than among healthy donors. Type 1 diabetes patients showed a moderate but significant shortening of TCRB CDR3 length in all four CD4+ subsets. Because cDNA was sequenced instead of genomic DNA, highly expressing activated cells could be over-represented, though the groups showed no difference in activation or CD3 levels. Because small numbers of individuals were included in the HLA sub-analyses, any influence of HLA type on TCRB rearrangement was left unresolved.

As regards this clone: No cognate antigen has been identified for it. No much larger clone exists at a distance of one base, and base qualities are not known.

The High Capacity cDNA Reverse Transcription Kit was used to reverse transcribe all of the isolated RNA, meaning that expressed TCRB transcripts were what got sequenced. Naive, central memory and regulatory T cell samples underwent deep immunoSEQ sequencing, averaging about 3.57 million total reads per sample. Sorted cells were lysed in RLT buffer, and RNA was extracted using DNase-treated RNeasy Micro or Mini kits according to cell number. Each cell subset was processed on its own to prevent cross-contamination, while patient and healthy donor samples were processed together. TCRB sequences were amplified from cDNA with the immunoSEQ multiplex PCR, producing 87-bp fragments spanning the CDR3 region. Sequencing of the amplicons was done on the Illumina HiSeq platform. Per the original workflow: Synthetic template baselines were used to correct PCR bias computationally, reads within Hamming distance 2 were collapsed, and singletons that could not be merged were discarded. Reads were aligned to IMGT to assign V, D and J genes, CDR3 length, and insertions or deletions at six rearrangement sites. Clonotype counts were normalized to sorted cell number within each subset before computing true diversity and Gini coefficients with the tcR R package. Repertoire sharing was quantified using the overlap coefficient calculated on TCRB nucleotide sequences. Out-of-frame TCRB sequences from naive cells were analyzed to stand in for the pre-selection repertoire. Entries here come from immuneACCESS through TCRdb and include only in-frame sequences with V and J called. Some clones fail to appear in such tables; in the studies checked, an unresolved V gene covers under half of the shortfall, and the cause of the remainder is unknown. That table furnishes V, J and clone size, whereas the DNA furnished D and trimming. The table for this sample lists 350,000 to 400,000 clones; about 15% of them were counted only once. The top ten constitute approximately 0.02% of the sample.

The CDR3 measures 14 amino acids from cysteine to phenylalanine. The entry retains the CDR3 DNA only, 42 bases that are in frame from base 1. The germline V gene gives CDR1 as LGHNA and CDR2 as YSLEER. V has 4 bases trimmed and J has 0 bases trimmed; junction bases matching no gene number 1. Each donor gave one peripheral blood draw, averaging roughly 120 mL, which was collected into heparinised tubes. Using a panel that included CD45RO, CCR7, CD25, CD127, CD95 and CD27, naive, central memory, regulatory and stem cell-like memory CD4+ T cells were sorted on a BD FACSAria II. Purity was above 98% for every sorted population. PBMCs were separated immediately by Lymphoprep density gradient centrifugation and were stained directly, without being cultured. So that batch effects would be minimized, each experiment stained and sorted samples in pairs, pairing one healthy donor with one patient.

The sequence came from a young woman in good health. Here the chain combines TRBV4-3 and TRBJ1-1, and 8 junction bases match TRBD1. Sample: naive CD4+ T cells from blood. The intended sense of this specimen's cell subset or site label: true naive CD4+ T cells. CDR3 sequence: CASSRTGMNTEAFF. Read as DNA, the sequence is TGCGCCAGCAGCCGGACAGGGATGAACACTGAAGCTTTCTTT.